The 14 T cell receptor beta chains in this list originate from one sample, sequenced in a study of T cells in Graves' hyperthyroidism and ophthalmopathy. Amplification of TCR beta CDR3 regions used RNA as the template. When the TCR CDR3 underwent first-round RT-PCR, the HTBI primer set was used. Each CDR3 protein gets one entry after TCRdb re-called the multiplex PCR reads with MiXCR. Here the sample spans under 200,000 distinct CDR3 sequences, about 9.4% being singletons. Sequencing used blood. These receptors originate from a woman between 18 and 30 years old with Graves' hyperthyroidism that later progressed to Graves' ophthalmopathy.

V is TRBV6-1 and J is TRBJ2-7; 9 positions match TRBD1. Unmatched junction bases numbered 7, after V lost 2 bases and J lost 2 bases. This CDR3 is 16 amino acids long. CDR1 and CDR2 from the germline V gene are MNHNS and SASEGT. The CDR3 spells CASSEFTGQGTYEQYF. The CDR3 nucleotides are TGTGCCAGCAGTGAATTCACGGGACAGGGAACCTACGAGCAGTACTTC.

This clonotype was seen many times. The chain employs TRBV20-1 and TRBJ1-4; 7 nucleotides agree with TRBD1. The CDR3 contains 15 residues. J lost 4 bases, V lost 1 base, and 6 bases had no gene match. Germline lookup yields CDR1 DFQATT and CDR2 SNEGSKA (reference sequence). Here the CDR3 DNA reads TGCAGTGCTAGAGGGGAGACAGGGCGTAATGAAAAACTGTTTTTT. Amino acid sequence: CSARGETGRNEKLFF.

At least ten counts were recorded for this clonotype. CDR3: CSVAPGLSYEQYF. The CDR3 nucleotides read TGCAGCGTTGCCCCTGGACTCTCCTACGAGCAGTACTTC. The V and J genes are TRBV29-1 and TRBJ2-7; a weak D match, TRBD2 (5 bases). Germline V gene data show CDR1 as SQVTM and CDR2 as ANQGSEA. The ends were cut back, 4 bases at V and 0 bases at J, with 10 bases in the middle. The CDR3 runs 13 residues.

This clonotype was recorded many times. The gene calls are TRBV30 and TRBJ2-2; D is unresolved. The V gene lost 1 base and the J gene lost 1 base, with 4 bases spanning the gap. Germline V CDR1 and CDR2: GTSNPN, SVGIG (reference sequence). This CDR3 is built from 13 residues. The CDR3 nucleotides read TGTGCCTGGAGTGCCCAGAACACCGGGGAGCTGTTTTTT. It specifies CAWSAQNTGELFF.

This clonotype was observed a few times. The chain links TRBV7-6 to TRBJ2-5; possible D gene TRBD2, 5 bases. This CDR3 region has 17 residues. Looked up from germline, CDR1 is SGHVS and CDR2 is FNYEAQ. V was trimmed by 2 bases and J by 1 base, leaving 17 bases between them. CDR3 loop: CASSLSVAHGSQETQYF. The CDR3 DNA reads as TGTGCCAGCAGCTTATCAGTAGCGCATGGTTCCCAAGAGACCCAGTACTTC.

This clonotype was detected many times. The V call is TRBV2, the J call TRBJ1-3, with D unclear. The CDR3 has 14 amino acids. The V gene's germline CDR1 is SNHLY and CDR2 FYNNEI. V lost 4 bases to trimming and J lost 0 bases, with 7 bases between them. CDR3 region: CASSVRGSGNTIYF. CDR3 DNA sequence: TGTGCCAGCAGTGTTCGGGGCTCTGGAAACACCATATATTTT.

This clonotype was observed many times. The V gene is TRBV25-1, the J gene TRBJ1-2, with D maybe TRBD1 (6 bases). Germline CDR1 is MGHDK and CDR2 is SYGVNS. The CDR3 totals 13 residues. V lost 1 base to trimming and J lost 4 bases, with 7 bases between them. In nucleotides, the CDR3 is TGTGCCAGCAGTGAATTGGACAGCTATGGCTACACCTTC. It specifies CASSELDSYGYTF.

CDR3 DNA: TGTGCCATCGGTTCAGGGGGTTTATCCGGGGAGCTGTTTTTT. It translates to CAIGSGGLSGELFF. This sequence joins TRBV10-3 and TRBJ2-2, with TRBD1 matching 7 bases. Germline V CDR1 and CDR2: ENHRY, SYGVKD. The V and J ends lost 8 bases and 6 bases, in that order; junction bases with no gene match: 9. This CDR3 is built from 14 residues.

This clonotype was recorded at least ten times. V usage is TRBV20-1 and J usage is TRBJ1-6; D is perhaps TRBD1 (5 bases). Germline V gene sequence: CDR1 DFQATT, CDR2 SNEGSKA (reference sequence). V dropped 3 bases and J dropped 7 bases, with 10 bases sitting between them. There are 13 residues in the CDR3. The CDR3 sequence is CSASGAANSPLHF. DNA for the CDR3: TGCAGTGCTAGCGGGGCAGCAAATTCACCCCTCCACTTT.

The sample holds many counts of this clonotype. This chain uses TRBV30 with TRBJ1-1; D may be TRBD1 (6 bases). This CDR3 comprises 14 residues. V gave up 0 bases and J gave up 4 bases, with 12 bases separating them. Per the germline V gene, CDR1 is GTSNPN and CDR2 is SVGIG (reference sequence). The DNA for the CDR3 is TGTGCCTGGAGTGTAATGGGGGGGGCCACTGAAGCTTTCTTT. Protein product: CAWSVMGGATEAFF.

This clonotype was recorded once. This chain links TRBV6-4 with TRBJ1-5, with 8 bases lining up with TRBD1. Germline loops: CDR1 MRHNA, CDR2 SNTAGT. The CDR3 is 20 amino acids. J lost 0 bases, V lost 0 bases, and 13 bases had no gene match. The CDR3 DNA follows: TGTGCCAGCAGTGACTCGGACAGGGATTTCCTTTTACCTAGCAATCAGCCCCAGCATTTT. It yields the protein CASSDSDRDFLLPSNQPQHF.

The table lists this clonotype with many counts. This chain connects TRBV6-1 to TRBJ2-5; TRBD2 aligns across 7 bases. Germline assignment: CDR1 MNHNS and CDR2 SASEGT. This CDR3 has 13 residues. With 8 bases clipped from V and 5 bases from J, the junction kept 8 bases outside the gene matches. CDR3 sequence: CASGRGGKETQYF. CDR3 sequence (DNA): TGTGCCAGCGGGCGGGGAGGGAAGGAGACCCAGTACTTC.

There are many counts of this clonotype. The CDR3 bases are TGTGCCAGCAGCCCCGGGACAGGGGCGTTTGAGCAGTACTTC. Its protein is CASSPGTGAFEQYF. The rearrangement links TRBV27 to TRBJ2-7; 10 bases fit TRBD1. This CDR3 region has 14 residues. J gave up 7 bases and V 6 bases, and 9 bases lay outside the gene matches. In germline, CDR1 is MNHEY, CDR2 SMNVEV (reference sequence).

This clonotype was seen many times. The genes are TRBV20-1 and TRBJ1-1; D not resolved. CDR3 length: 16 residues. The germline V gene has CDR1 DFQATT and CDR2 SNEGSKA (reference sequence). V was cut by 5 bases and J by 0 bases, with 19 bases left in between. CDR3: CSAPQKSTGMNTEAFF. The CDR3 DNA sequence: TGCAGTGCTCCTCAAAAATCGACGGGGATGAACACTGAAGCTTTCTTT.